This record concerns one TCR beta chain sequence. The germline gives CDR1 SEHNR, CDR2 FQNEAQ (reference sequence). Trimming pared 4 bases from V and 1 base from J, leaving 17 bases between. CDR3 length: 16 amino acids. The data originate from a study of blood T cell repertoires in COVID-19. Overall study context: Samples of COVID-19 (acute and convalescent) were obtained from the United States, Italy and Spain. In each case, the material was cDNA or gDNA derived from T cells, B-cell-depleted T cells, or PBMCs.

In the original processing: Amplification with reference gene primers provided the estimates of nucleated cell counts. Only in-frame clones appear in the TCRdb table, and some are missing; sequencing was by immunoSEQ multiplex PCR. V and J calls and clone size come straight from that table; D and trimming were deduced from the DNA. The table has over 100,000 clones, more than 80% seen once; the top ten hold 4% to 5.5%. Sequenced input: peripheral blood. The gene calls are TRBV7-9 and TRBJ2-7; weak D call: TRBD2 (6 bases). The TCR sequence derives from a man in his forties or fifties with acute or convalescent COVID-19. CDR3 residues: CASSYGSGRSSYEQYF. The CDR3 DNA sequence: TGTGCCAGCAGCTACGGATCAGGGAGGTCATCCTACGAGCAGTACTTC.